A selection of T cell receptor beta chains follows, all from one sample in a study of cytomegalovirus exposure and HLA in healthy donors. Here immunoSEQ multiplex PCR was the method, and the copy in TCRdb shows in-frame clones only, minus some. The data hold approximately 110,000 clones, with approximately 81% observed a single time. Material for sequencing was PBMCs. The receptors come from a woman under 40 in good health and CMV-seronegative. Both conserved end residues are trimmed from each CDR3.

V: TRBV7-3; J: TRBJ2-3; CDR3: ASSQTGGGDTQY
V: TRBV12-5; J: TRBJ2-1; CDR3: ASARPRDTYNEQF
V: TRBV11-2; J: TRBJ2-7; CDR3: ASSLGLLEQY
V: TRBV5-6; J: TRBJ2-3; CDR3: ASSWTNPGPTDTDTQY
V: TRBV6-6; J: TRBJ2-3; CDR3: ASRPSGSFTDTQY
V: TRBV5-1; J: TRBJ2-5; CDR3: ASSPGGLETQY
V: TRBV4-1; J: TRBJ2-2; CDR3: ASSQGLAGTNTGELF
V: TRBV18; J: TRBJ2-7; CDR3: ASEDLAGGRYEQY
V: TRBV6-6; J: TRBJ1-1; CDR3: ASRSTQNTEAF
V: TRBV19; J: TRBJ1-2; CDR3: ATGVLGSNYGYT
V: TRBV18; J: TRBJ2-1; CDR3: ASSRGDSSGRNEQF
V: TRBV7-3; J: TRBJ2-1; CDR3: ASSAIASQAGGIDEQF
V: TRBV30; J: TRBJ2-1; CDR3: AWSEGLADNNEQF
V: TRBV4-1; J: TRBJ2-1; CDR3: ATWDGGTSGYNEQF
V: TRBV5-1; J: TRBJ2-5; CDR3: ASTDRGDQETQY
V: TRBV5-5; J: TRBJ2-7; CDR3: ASSLEGTSGRIGY
V: TRBV4-1; J: TRBJ2-3; CDR3: ASSQRSPGTTITDTQY
V: TRBV25-1; J: TRBJ2-3; CDR3: ASSDPTGTAFTDTQY
V: TRBV5-4; J: TRBJ2-5; CDR3: ASSLSFETQY
V: TRBV13; J: TRBJ2-3; CDR3: ASRPPLAKVPDTQY